Listed below are T cell receptor beta chains from one sample, sequenced in a study of T cells in Graves' hyperthyroidism and ophthalmopathy. One entry per CDR3 protein, called by TCRdb with MiXCR from the multiplex PCR reads. Altogether approximately 640,000 distinct CDR3 sequences are present, around 15% being singletons, with the ten largest covering less than 4.5%. Material: blood. These receptors all stem from a woman in her thirties with Graves' hyperthyroidism. Both conserved end residues are part of each CDR3. Each record gives: J gene, clone size, V gene, D gene, CDR3 DNA, CDR3 protein. D genes are given only for firm matches. Clone size is not always given. Where it is, it says once, few, many or a class for expanded clones.

j_call: TRBJ2-5
clone_size: few
v_call: TRBV6-2/TRBV6-3
d_call: TRBD2
cdr3_nt: TGTGCCAGCAGGGTAGGGACTAGTTTGCCATTCTCAGAGACCCAGTACTTC
cdr3_aa: CASRVGTSLPFSETQYF

j_call: TRBJ1-2
clone_size: many
v_call: TRBV2
d_call: .
cdr3_nt: TGTGCCAGCAGTGAAGCCTGGACCGTCACTAACTATGGCTACACCTTC
cdr3_aa: CASSEAWTVTNYGYTF

j_call: TRBJ1-1
clone_size: many
v_call: TRBV11-2
d_call: TRBD1
cdr3_nt: TGTGCCAGCACCCGACAGGGTTTAGCTGAAGCTTTCTTT
cdr3_aa: CASTRQGLAEAFF

j_call: TRBJ2-1
clone_size: many
v_call: TRBV6-5
d_call: .
cdr3_nt: TGTGCCAGCAGTTACTCGATAGGGGGTGAGCAGTTCTTC
cdr3_aa: CASSYSIGGEQFF

j_call: TRBJ2-1
clone_size: many
v_call: TRBV7-9
d_call: .
cdr3_nt: TGTGCCAGCAGCTTAGCGGGAGGAACGGATGAGCAGTTCTTC
cdr3_aa: CASSLAGGTDEQFF

j_call: TRBJ2-1
clone_size: .
v_call: TRBV6-1
d_call: .
cdr3_nt: TGTGCCAGCCGGTCAAACTCCTACAATGAGCAGTTCTTC
cdr3_aa: CASRSNSYNEQFF

j_call: TRBJ1-3
clone_size: many
v_call: TRBV2
d_call: .
cdr3_nt: TGTGCCAGCAGTCTGGACATCACTGGAAACACCATATATTTT
cdr3_aa: CASSLDITGNTIYF

j_call: TRBJ1-2
clone_size: .
v_call: TRBV30
d_call: .
cdr3_nt: TGTGCCTGGAGCCGCGGGGGTTTCTCTGGCTACACCTTC
cdr3_aa: CAWSRGGFSGYTF

j_call: TRBJ1-5
clone_size: few
v_call: TRBV20-1
d_call: .
cdr3_nt: TGCAGTGCTAGAGAAAGACAGGTAACCAATCAGCCCCAGCATTTT
cdr3_aa: CSARERQVTNQPQHF

j_call: TRBJ2-1
clone_size: many
v_call: TRBV5-1
d_call: .
cdr3_nt: TGCGCCAGCAGCTTCCAGCTCCCTGAGCAGTTCTTC
cdr3_aa: CASSFQLPEQFF

j_call: TRBJ1-1
clone_size: once
v_call: TRBV11-3
d_call: TRBD1
cdr3_nt: TGTGCCAGCAGCGCAAGACAGGGGGCTGGCGTCACTGAAGCTTTCTTT
cdr3_aa: CASSARQGAGVTEAFF

j_call: TRBJ2-5
clone_size: many
v_call: TRBV12-3/TRBV12-4
d_call: TRBD2
cdr3_nt: TGTGCCAGCAGTTTTACGCCACTAGCGGGAGGAGGTGAGACCCAGTACTTC
cdr3_aa: CASSFTPLAGGGETQYF

j_call: TRBJ2-5
clone_size: many
v_call: TRBV12-3/TRBV12-4
d_call: TRBD2
cdr3_nt: TGTGCCAGCAGTTTTTCCACTGGGAGGGGAGGAGAGACCCAGTACTTC
cdr3_aa: CASSFSTGRGGETQYF

j_call: TRBJ2-7
clone_size: few
v_call: TRBV7-9
d_call: TRBD2
cdr3_nt: TGTGCCAGCAGCTCAAGACTAGCAGCTTCCTACGAGCAGTACTTC
cdr3_aa: CASSSRLAASYEQYF

j_call: TRBJ1-4
clone_size: few
v_call: TRBV29-1
d_call: .
cdr3_nt: TGCAGCGTTGAACTGGTTGAATCTAATGAAAAACTGTTTTTT
cdr3_aa: CSVELVESNEKLFF

j_call: TRBJ1-3
clone_size: .
v_call: TRBV18
d_call: TRBD1
cdr3_nt: TGTGCCAGCTCACCAATCACAGGGGCCTCTGGAAACACCATATATTTT
cdr3_aa: CASSPITGASGNTIYF

j_call: TRBJ2-4
clone_size: .
v_call: TRBV20-1
d_call: .
cdr3_nt: TGCAGTGCTAGTAGGGAAGCCAAAAACATTCAGTACTTC
cdr3_aa: CSASREAKNIQYF

j_call: TRBJ2-5
clone_size: .
v_call: TRBV25-1
d_call: .
cdr3_nt: TGTGCCAGCAGTGACCCGAGAATCCCCCAAGAGACCCAGTACTTC
cdr3_aa: CASSDPRIPQETQYF

j_call: TRBJ2-1
clone_size: .
v_call: TRBV10-3
d_call: TRBD1
cdr3_nt: TGTGCCCTCTCCCCGGGACAGGGATACGAGCAGTTCTTC
cdr3_aa: CALSPGQGYEQFF

j_call: TRBJ2-2
clone_size: once
v_call: TRBV20-1
d_call: TRBD2
cdr3_nt: TGCAGTGCTAGTTCCGGGAGGGAGAACACCGGGGAGCTGTTTTTT
cdr3_aa: CSASSGRENTGELFF

j_call: TRBJ2-1
clone_size: many
v_call: TRBV12-3/TRBV12-4
d_call: TRBD2
cdr3_nt: TGTGCCAGCAGTTCTCTAGCGGGAGGGCCTATTGAGCAGTTCTTC
cdr3_aa: CASSSLAGGPIEQFF

j_call: TRBJ1-5
clone_size: .
v_call: TRBV12-3/TRBV12-4
d_call: TRBD1
cdr3_nt: TGTGCCAGCAGTAGAAGGACAGGGGGTGGTCAGCCCCAGCATTTT
cdr3_aa: CASSRRTGGGQPQHF

j_call: TRBJ2-3
clone_size: few
v_call: TRBV6-1
d_call: .
cdr3_nt: TGTGCCAGCATCCCCGTGGGGGGGGCGACCACAGATACGCAGTATTTT
cdr3_aa: CASIPVGGATTDTQYF

j_call: TRBJ2-7
clone_size: .
v_call: TRBV20-1
d_call: .
cdr3_nt: TGCAGTGCTCGATGGGGGGCTGCCGAGCAGTACTTC
cdr3_aa: CSARWGAAEQYF

j_call: TRBJ2-3
clone_size: many
v_call: TRBV6-5
d_call: .
cdr3_nt: TGTGCCAGCAGTTCGGTAGCAGCAAGCACAGATACGCAGTATTTT
cdr3_aa: CASSSVAASTDTQYF

j_call: TRBJ2-1
clone_size: many
v_call: TRBV7-9
d_call: .
cdr3_nt: TGTGCCTTAGCGGACAGCTCCTACAATGAGCAGTTCTTC
cdr3_aa: CALADSSYNEQFF

j_call: TRBJ2-1
clone_size: few
v_call: TRBV4-2
d_call: .
cdr3_nt: TGTGCCAGCAGCCCGACGTCTCTCGGTGGGGACAATGAGCAGTTCTTC
cdr3_aa: CASSPTSLGGDNEQFF

j_call: TRBJ1-4
clone_size: few
v_call: TRBV5-6
d_call: .
cdr3_nt: TGTGCCAGCACGATGAGCTTAGACCCAACTAATGAAAAACTGTTTTTT
cdr3_aa: CASTMSLDPTNEKLFF

j_call: TRBJ1-2
clone_size: few
v_call: TRBV12-3/TRBV12-4
d_call: TRBD1
cdr3_nt: TGTGCCAGCAGTTTAGCGGGACAGGGTGGGGGGTATGGCTACACCTTC
cdr3_aa: CASSLAGQGGGYGYTF

j_call: TRBJ2-1
clone_size: few
v_call: TRBV7-6
d_call: .
cdr3_nt: TGTGCCAGCAGCTTCACTTATAGCGGCAAATACAATGAGCAGTTCTTC
cdr3_aa: CASSFTYSGKYNEQFF

j_call: TRBJ2-7
clone_size: many
v_call: TRBV11-3
d_call: TRBD2
cdr3_nt: TGTGCCAGCAGCTTACTAGCGGGGACTACCTACGAGCAGTACTTC
cdr3_aa: CASSLLAGTTYEQYF

j_call: TRBJ2-1
clone_size: .
v_call: TRBV19
d_call: .
cdr3_nt: TGTGCCAGTGGGAACTACAATGAGCAGTTCTTC
cdr3_aa: CASGNYNEQFF

j_call: TRBJ2-3
clone_size: many
v_call: TRBV28
d_call: TRBD1
cdr3_nt: TGTGCCAGCGGAAAGTTGGACAGGCGTATTAGCACAGATACGCAGTATTTT
cdr3_aa: CASGKLDRRISTDTQYF

j_call: TRBJ2-1
clone_size: .
v_call: TRBV30
d_call: TRBD2
cdr3_nt: TGTGCCTGGACCACTAGCGGGAGGGCCGTAGCCTACAATGAGCAGTTCTTC
cdr3_aa: CAWTTSGRAVAYNEQFF

j_call: TRBJ2-3
clone_size: many
v_call: TRBV29-1
d_call: .
cdr3_nt: TGCAGCGTAAGGGACCAGGGTGTAGATACGCAGTATTTT
cdr3_aa: CSVRDQGVDTQYF

j_call: TRBJ2-3
clone_size: many
v_call: TRBV7-2
d_call: TRBD2
cdr3_nt: TGTGCCAGCAGCTTAGAAGGACTAGCGCGGTCGCAGTATTTT
cdr3_aa: CASSLEGLARSQYF

j_call: TRBJ1-1
clone_size: many
v_call: TRBV5-5
d_call: .
cdr3_nt: TGTGCCAGCAGCGCGGAGAACACTGAAGCTTTCTTT
cdr3_aa: CASSAENTEAFF

j_call: TRBJ1-1
clone_size: many
v_call: TRBV3-1
d_call: .
cdr3_nt: TGTGCCAGCAGCCAAGATCGAAAAGGGGCCATGAACACTGAAGCTTTCTTT
cdr3_aa: CASSQDRKGAMNTEAFF

j_call: TRBJ1-1
clone_size: .
v_call: TRBV9
d_call: .
cdr3_nt: TGTGCCAGCAGCGTAGGCCCAGAGATAAACACTGAAGCTTTCTTT
cdr3_aa: CASSVGPEINTEAFF

j_call: TRBJ1-1
clone_size: .
v_call: TRBV2
d_call: .
cdr3_nt: TGTGCCGGGGGGACTTTTACCGTGACTGAAGCTTTCTTT
cdr3_aa: CAGGTFTVTEAFF